Sequencing of this T cell receptor beta chain was carried out in a study of control samples from healthy donors and cancer patients. Method: immunoSEQ multiplex PCR; TCRdb's copy keeps in-frame clones and lacks some. The data contain 150,000 to 200,000 clones, 91% of them singletons. The sequenced sample was blood. The clonotype originates from a woman between 25 and 40 years old in good health.

The CDR3 sequence: CAISDGGGPNYGYTF. CDR3 bases: TGTGCCATCAGTGATGGTGGAGGGCCCAACTATGGCTACACCTTC. J is TRBJ1-2 and V is TRBV10-3; D is ambiguous. Germline CDR1 is ENHRY and CDR2 is SYGVKD. V lost 3 bases and J 2 bases, leaving 13 bases between the germline ends. The CDR3 extends over 15 amino acids.